This T cell receptor (beta chain) was captured in a study of molecular identifiers for immune sequencing clone quantification (dated by TCRdb to between 2017 and 2018). Regarding the study in general: For a replicate experiment, RNA from about 20,000 or 100,000 naive CD8 T cells was divided into five aliquots, of which four were sequenced. This methods study used CD8 T cells to benchmark TCR RNA copy counting and molecular-identifier clustering-based TCR repertoire sequencing (MIDCIRS). What the work shows at the level of the full study, not this receptor alone: When barcode sub-clustering was left out, chimeric consensus sequences inflated TCR diversity, with chimeras reaching as high as 47%. Spiked-in Jurkat TCR RNA equivalent to a single cell was reported to be detectable even among 850,000 to 1,000,000 naive CD8 T cells. Highly expanded clone sizes could be underestimated because identical TCR molecules may share a barcode. Spiked-in Jurkat TCR RNA (10 copies' worth), which is not part of the donor repertoire, was contained in the naive libraries. Roughly 3 recovered TCR RNA copies per cell were obtained by modeling, versus about 9 by digital PCR, implying a capture efficiency of about 30%. In CMV-specific effector cells, over 99% of molecules were held by clones above 20 RNA copies, whereas under 1% of molecules were held by such clones in naive cells.

Libraries of naive CD8 T cells were built from anywhere between about 20,000 and 1,000,000 sorted cells, with 10%, 30% or 50% of the purified RNA used. On a BD FACSAria II, naive CD8 T cells were FACS-sorted as CD8+CD4-CCR7+CD45RA+ and collected into RLT Plus buffer. To test detection sensitivity, Jurkat RNA equivalent to roughly eleven TCR copies was spiked into samples of about 19,000-1,000,000 naive CD8 T cells. CD8 T cells were enriched with RosetteSep CD8+ T Cell Enrichment Cocktail and Ficoll-Paque, followed by ACK red cell lysis. Sequences GTSNPN (CDR1) and SVGIG (CDR2) are obtained from the germline V gene (reference sequence). From cysteine to phenylalanine, the CDR3 is 14 amino acids long. Just the 42-base CDR3 DNA is kept, in frame starting at base 1. The germline V end is reduced by 0 bases and the J end by 5 bases; junction bases left unmatched: 3. Libraries were made using PCR. TCRdb lists the instrument as Illumina HiSeq 4000. Bulk TCR libraries were generated as previously described, with the TCR primers listed in Table S5 used. The Qiagen AllPrep DNA/RNA kit was used to purify total RNA. Before analysis, reads from multiple sequencing runs of one library were combined. Concerning the study's data processing: Reads were retained only if their TCR constant sequence matched exactly, and those retained reads were trimmed to 150 nt and grouped according to their 12-nt molecular barcodes. Reads inside each barcode group were sub-clustered using a 15% Levenshtein threshold, and a quality-weighted consensus sequence was constructed for each RNA molecule. Non-functional sequences were filtered out, along with any lower-count sequence sitting one edit away from another sequence. Barcode sub-clusters with fewer than 20% of the maximum read count were removed, based on fitting two negative binomial distributions. Using fastp trimming at Q25 and MiXCR clonotype assembly, TCRdb reanalyzed the public sequencing data and kept in-frame beta chains. Rows merge per CDR3 protein into single entries with the most common DNA and genes. The V and J calls follow TCRdb's processing rather than the paper's. The sample table contains 35,000 to 45,000 distinct CDR3 sequences; only one count was recorded for about 19% of them. The ten largest make up approximately 1% of the sample.

As for this clonotype: It has no known antigen specificity. This may stem from a read error, because a much larger clone lies one nucleotide away.

Sequences were obtained from naive CD8+ T cells from blood, with Jurkat cell RNA spiked in. In the paper's terms, the cell subset or site label means: FACS-sorted CD8+CD4-CCR7+CD45RA+ naive T cells. This receptor was obtained from a human donor in good health. Some libraries in this study had Jurkat cell RNA spiked in. The chain joins TRBV30 to TRBJ1-1; TRBD1 aligns with 10 central bases. Here is the DNA: TGTGCCTGGAGTGTCGGACAGGGGGGGACTGAAGCTTTCTTT. The resulting protein is CAWSVGQGGTEAFF.